The text below deals with one T cell receptor (beta chain). The antigen it recognizes is unknown. No much larger clonotype is one base removed from it; base qualities were not supplied. The CDR3 sequence holds 16 residues, the cysteine and phenylalanine included. The DNA shown is the 48-base CDR3, in frame from base 1. CDR1 and CDR2, per the germline V gene, are SQVTM and ANQGSEA. The germline V and J ends show losses of 0 bases and 4 bases respectively, and no gene match explains 4 bases of the junction. The data originate from a study of cytomegalovirus exposure and HLA in healthy donors (dated by TCRdb to the late 2010s). Regarding the research as a whole: According to an earlier analysis of 587 of the donors, about 179 million T cells yielded roughly 100 million unique TCR beta sequences and about 300 Gb of sequence data. Of the roughly 400 genotyped donors, 65% to 90% fell in the genetic ancestry cluster associated with self-reported Caucasian donors. Roughly 5 DR-DQ haplotypes were treated as single units for association and clustering because of strong linkage in the cohort. Among roughly 400 genotyped donors of the cohort, an average of about 240,000 unique TCR beta nucleotide sequences was sequenced per donor, of which about 19% were non-productive. Besides the first cohort of 550 to 750 subjects, a separate validation cohort made up of roughly 130 different subjects was used. The number of donors typed differed by locus, with roughly 629-640 for A, B, C, DRB1 and DQB1, 522 for DQA1, approximately 580 for DPA1, and 472 for DPB1. Rather than drawing on any new phenotypic data, the later analysis identified candidate immune exposures from TCR beta sequences and the way those sequences occurred across donors. In an earlier analysis of 587 of the donors, high-throughput TCR beta sequencing was used to judge whether each TCR beta V gene segment behaved as functional or pseudogenic. The study aimed to test whether signatures of past pathogen exposure could be identified by cataloging public T cell receptors. Both class I and class II loci were covered by HLA typing, at four-digit resolution. To predict cytomegalovirus infection status, the study brought together high-throughput TCR immunosequencing, statistical association of individual TCRs with disease status, and machine learning. A later analysis re-analyzed previously published TCR beta repertoires from 650 to 800 donors and added high-resolution HLA genotyping to study TCR occurrence patterns. In a later genetic analysis, genome-wide SNP genotypes for about 60% of the 666 donors were used, and that subset was treated as a discovery cohort. An early release that covered 640 HLA-typed donors contained approximately 300 gigabases of sequencing data and tens of millions of unique TCR sequences. Alongside the repertoire data, information on donor age, sex, ethnicity and CMV serostatus was compiled. Every discovery cohort repertoire had been produced on one sequencing platform. Using immunosequencing, the study profiled T cell repertoires from 640 or so subjects and related those repertoires to cytomegalovirus serostatus.

To prepare the library, the immunoSEQ multiplex PCR assay was applied. The multiplex PCR relied on a mix of 60 forward primers for TCR Vbeta segments and 13 reverse primers for TCR Jbeta segments. The CDR3 region of rearranged TCR beta genes was amplified from genomic DNA with a multiplex PCR assay. The Illumina HiSeq System was used to sequence the amplified TCR beta libraries as 87-base-pair reads. Per the original workflow: A later analysis counted about 76 million unique TCR beta chains across the 550 to 800 repertoires, and 9.5 million to 11 million of these chains were shared by at least two donors. A nearest-neighbor algorithm error-corrected the raw reads and collapsed the reads into unique sequences, merging closely related sequences to remove PCR and sequencing errors. CDR3 sequences were aligned to IMGT reference sequences to assign V, D and J gene segments. For a sequence to be retained, a match of at least six nucleotides to both a V gene segment and a J gene segment was required. Rearrangements were classified as productive when the CDR3 lacked stop codons and remained in frame with V and J, and all other rearrangements were classified as non-productive. CDR3 was defined by IMGT convention, running from the second conserved V-encoded cysteine to the conserved J-encoded phenylalanine. The earlier analysis of about 620 of the donors excluded sequences that lacked an unambiguous match to a single V gene segment. An earlier analysis of several hundred of the donors called V segments functional above 56.7% productive rearrangements and segregating when the between-donor standard deviation exceeded 5%. To diagnose cytomegalovirus status from the catalog of TCR beta chain sequences, a statistical classification framework was built. V and J gene assignment, in a later analysis, came from comparing TCR nucleotide sequences with IMGT/GENE-DB human TR gene sequences. The TCRdist pipeline was used in a later analysis to assign CDR3 sequences and most-parsimonious VDJ recombination scenarios. In a later analysis, each TCR beta chain was defined by its CDR3 amino acid sequence together with its V-gene family, and reads lacking a unique V-gene family were excluded. A later analysis removed 550 to 650 highly shared, low-generation-probability nucleotide sequences to deal with suspected cross-contamination and a sequencing artifact. A later analysis calculated a clonal expansion index for each public chain from normalized within-repertoire ranks of inferred template counts. In a later analysis, generation probabilities were computed with a VDJ recombination model fitted to out-of-frame rearrangements, and the resulting probabilities were checked against IGoR. Hypergeometric tests were used in a later analysis to score TCR-TCR, TCR-HLA and TCR-CMV co-occurrence, with a repertoire-size bias correction applied to the TCR pairs. To estimate false discovery rates, a later analysis permuted the HLA or CMV assignments 20 times. In a later analysis, co-occurring TCRs were grouped using DBSCAN, and TCRdist sequence similarity was added for clustering within HLA-allele-positive subsets. Repertoires with fewer than 30,000 or more than 120,000 public chains were left out of co-occurrence clustering, as were about 5 repertoires with anomalous nucleotide sharing. What TCRdb holds here is the immuneACCESS table cut down to in-frame rearrangements. Part of the clones is not present; checked against another copy, under half of the missing clones reflect an unresolved V gene, and the others are unexplained. From that table come the V and J calls and clone size; the DNA was used to work out D and trimming. The sample table holds more than 100,000 clones, of which about two thirds were seen once. The ten top clones hold roughly 4% of the sample.

In total, 500 to 700 healthy bone marrow donors made up the cohort. At the time of sampling, all cohort members were nominally healthy, though unrecorded immune exposures were likely present. The donor was CMV seropositive and belonged to the group of 250 to 350 seropositive cohort members. Each donor provided a peripheral blood sample, and peripheral blood mononuclear cells were used for TCR beta sequencing. The Qiagen DNeasy Blood Extraction Kit was used to extract genomic DNA from the blood cell samples. Study-wide findings and limitations: The earlier analysis of some 560 of the donors excluded some 15 rarely observed V segments, including chromosome 9 orphons, because counts were too low. A later analysis found that HLA-associated TCR beta chains were more clonally expanded and had lower generation probabilities than equally common non-associated chains. CMV serostatus was the only immune exposure information available for the cohort. A cluster of highly shared sequence variants was judged likely to represent a technical artifact of the sequencing pipeline. Broadly in line with IMGT annotations, most TCR beta V segments showed up in productive rearrangements about 87% or about 30% of the time in an earlier analysis of a few hundred of the donors. Linkage disequilibrium might explain the correlated functional status among segregating V segments, but an unknown experimental factor could not be excluded. In a later genetic analysis, fewer N-insertions in productive TCRs were reported among donors in an Asian-associated ancestry cluster than the roughly 640-donor mean. While some public TCRs were present in many individuals, most TCR sequences turned up only very rarely across donors. Most CMV-associated TCR beta chains appeared to be HLA-restricted in a later analysis, and the HLA associations seemed to be driven largely by CMV exposure. An association between a missense DCLRE1C variant and V-gene and J-gene trimming of TCR beta chains was found in a later genetic analysis and replicated in an independent cohort. Only TCR beta chains were sequenced in this cohort, and the absence of alpha or paired-chain data limited detectable features. At a false discovery rate of 0.05, a later analysis linked about 17,000 TCR beta sequences to specific HLA alleles. Because HLA typing was missing for some donors at each locus, association tests included only the typed subset. The classifier was reported to diagnose cytomegalovirus status with high specificity and sensitivity in both the original and validation cohorts. A later analysis reported that several top co-occurrence clusters appeared linked to parvovirus B19, influenza, CMV and Epstein-Barr virus. Strong co-occurrence of HLA alleles, especially DR and DQ, made assigning TCR associations to individual alleles difficult. The presence/absence analyses assumed that sequencing depth was roughly uniform across donors, and that assumption may not be true. Some IMGT-functional V segments, including TRBV6-2 and TRBV6-3, could not be distinguished by the 87-base-pair reads and were therefore excluded. In the study, approximately 160 TCR beta chains were listed as associated with cytomegalovirus. The authors suggested that the approach could potentially be generalized to other disease states and immunological phenotypes. In vitro tests confirmed that a few of the cytomegalovirus-associated TCR beta chains recognize cytomegalovirus antigens. In a later analysis, the rate of TCR association differed among HLA loci, with DRB1 alleles having the most associated TCRs and HLA-C alleles having the fewest. A further reported finding was that TCR beta sequences accurately predicted the HLA-A and HLA-B alleles for most subjects in the first cohort.

The sequence links TRBV29-1 to TRBJ2-1, with 12 junctional bases fitting TRBD1. The TCR comes from a man between 45 and 60 years old in good health and CMV-seropositive. Sequencing was performed on PBMCs. Read as DNA, the sequence is TGCAGCGTTGAAGAACGGGGACAGGGGGCTTACAATGAGCAGTTCTTC. This codes for CSVEERGQGAYNEQFF.